This T cell receptor (beta chain) is drawn from a study of CD8 T cells in ankylosing spondylitis. Remarks on this clonotype: What it binds is unknown.

Trimming pared 2 bases from V and 2 bases from J, leaving 8 bases between. CDR3 length equals 15 residues. Per germline, CDR1 SGHKS and CDR2 YYEKEE (reference sequence). TCRdb processed the 5' RACE reads anew with MiXCR; each CDR3 protein has one entry. The table records around 440,000 distinct CDR3 sequences, approximately 17% of them present only once. Whole-study findings and limits: A motif in TCR beta, a set of eight highly homologous variants, appeared characteristic of ankylosing spondylitis blood. Relatively scarce in peripheral blood, disease-linked clones were CD8+.

This chain joins TRBV5-5 and TRBJ2-6; D call uncertain. Sequenced sample: blood, either unsorted or a sorted T cell fraction (not recorded which). This TCR was recovered from a male donor with ankylosing spondylitis. CDR3 sequence reads: CASSLLRAGANVLTF. The CDR3 nucleotides are TGTGCCAGCAGCTTATTAAGGGCTGGGGCCAACGTCCTGACTTTC.